A single sample gave rise to the 8 T cell receptor beta chains below, sequenced in a study of Graves' ophthalmopathy and Graves' hyperthyroidism. RNA served as the template for amplifying TCR beta CDR3 regions. The first-round RT-PCR employed HTBI primers together with the Qiagen OneStep RT-PCR kit. A multiplex PCR was then performed as the second round. TCRdb called the multiplex PCR reads again in MiXCR, with one record for every CDR3 protein. The repertoire holds under 800,000 distinct CDR3 sequences, with 22% as singletons. Sequenced: peripheral blood. The origin of the receptors is a woman under 30 with stable Graves' hyperthyroidism. Some clones in this sample may be carry-over from other donors' samples.

The chain employs TRBV14 and TRBJ2-7, with D possibly being TRBD1 (6 bases). This CDR3 spans 14 amino acids. CDR1 and CDR2 (germline): SGHDN, FVKESK. V was trimmed by 2 bases and J by 3 bases, leaving 11 bases between them. Here the CDR3 reads CASSQSGRGYEQYF. The CDR3 DNA follows: TGTGCCAGCAGCCAAAGTGGCAGGGGCTACGAGCAGTACTTC.

This clonotype was found many times. The chain combines TRBV29-1 with TRBJ2-7, with 7 bases lining up with TRBD1. This CDR3 spans 14 amino acids. Trimming removed 7 bases from V and 0 bases from J; junction bases left unmatched: 9. The germline gives CDR1 SQVTM, CDR2 ANQGSEA. CDR3: CSAATGVGSYEQYF. CDR3 in DNA: TGCAGCGCCGCAACAGGGGTGGGCTCCTACGAGCAGTACTTC.

This clonotype turned up a few times. The chain combines TRBV28 with TRBJ2-5; D is possibly TRBD1 or TRBD2 (5 bases each). The CDR3 has 13 residues. Germline CDR1 reads MDHEN; CDR2 reads SYDVKM. Trimming took 8 bases from V and 1 from J, leaving 11 bases between them. The CDR3 is CASRDARQETQYF. The CDR3 DNA follows: TGTGCCAGCCGGGACGCCCGCCAAGAGACCCAGTACTTC.

There are a few counts of this clonotype. The V and J genes are TRBV10-1 and TRBJ2-3, with D uncertain. CDR1 WNHNN and CDR2 SYGVQD come from the germline V gene (reference sequence). Trimming took off 6 bases at V and 5 bases at J, with 12 bases between the two ends. This CDR3 is built from 13 residues. CDR3 in amino acids: CASSAQGEDTQYF. In DNA, the CDR3 is TGCGCCAGCAGCGCCCAAGGAGAAGATACGCAGTATTTT.

V and J are TRBV6-5 and TRBJ1-2, with a possible D match to TRBD1 (5 bases). Per germline, CDR1 MNHEY and CDR2 SVGAGI. The CDR3 covers 13 residues. V was trimmed by 0 bases and J by 8 bases, leaving 10 bases between them. The CDR3 region is CASSYSTEWGYTF. CDR3 coding DNA: TGTGCCAGCAGTTACTCGACAGAGTGGGGCTACACCTTC.

This chain joins TRBV19 and TRBJ2-6; 7 bases match TRBD1. J lost 4 bases, V lost 10 bases, and 10 bases had no gene match. Germline CDR1 LNHDA, CDR2 SQIVND (reference sequence). This CDR3 has 15 residues. The CDR3 sequence is CATNRGLAGANVLTF. CDR3 sequence (DNA): TGTGCCACGAACAGGGGCCTTGCCGGGGCCAACGTCCTGACTTTC.

This clonotype was seen repeatedly, ten times or more. The CDR3 loop is CASSPGLAGKTGELFF. The CDR3 coding sequence is TGTGCCAGCAGCCCAGGACTAGCGGGAAAGACCGGGGAGCTGTTTTTT. This sequence joins TRBV7-3 and TRBJ2-2; 12 bases match TRBD2. The germline CDR1 and CDR2 sequences are SGHTA and FQGTGA. After removal of 5 bases from V and 5 bases from J, the junction contained 6 bases not matched to a gene. The CDR3 sequence is 16 residues long.

This clonotype was seen ten or more times. The gene calls are TRBV12-3 or TRBV12-4 and TRBJ1-3; D ambiguous. The V and J ends lost 5 bases and 2 bases respectively, with 10 bases between them. There are 14 residues in the CDR3. The CDR3, as DNA: TGTGCCAGCAGTCCAGCCTTCGCTGGAAACACCATATATTTT. Protein sequence: CASSPAFAGNTIYF.